This TCR beta chain was profiled in a study of T-cell reconstitution after alpha-beta-depleted transplantation in children. Study observations and caveats: Several hundred expanded graft clones reportedly gave rise to the alpha-beta T cells present about two months after transplant. At day 60, the high TCRbeta diversity found in some patients originated from recipient T cells and thymic progenitors that had survived. By one year post-transplant, T-cell counts and diversity largely arose from T cells that were newly produced.

Preparation of the TCRbeta library used unique molecular identifiers. In TCRdb, the PCR reads were re-called with MiXCR into one record per CDR3 protein. The sample contains a few hundred thousand distinct CDR3 sequences, about an eighth of which appear only once. As concerns this clonotype: Its specificity is not known.

CDR1 and CDR2 (germline): ENHRY, SYGVKD. The ends were cut back, 4 bases at V and 6 bases at J, with 22 bases in the middle. This CDR3 has 16 residues. The rearrangement links TRBV10-3 to TRBJ2-7; TRBD2 is a possible D gene (6 bases). The sample was PBMCs, mostly from graft donor cells, taken 360 days after TCRalphabeta/CD19-depleted stem cell transplant. The TCR was taken from a male patient under 18 who had a stem cell transplant for acute myeloid leukemia, so the T cells may come from the graft donor. The CDR3 is CAISGRELQGDPEQYF. The CDR3, as DNA: TGTGCCATCAGTGGACGGGAGCTTCAAGGGGACCCCGAGCAGTACTTC.